These 27 T cell receptor beta chains originate from one sample sequenced in a study of blood T cell repertoires in COVID-19. TCRdb's table, derived via immunoSEQ multiplex PCR, lists solely in-frame clones and lacks some. The sample holds around 94,000 clones; roughly 92% are singletons and the top ten take more than 1.5%. Sample: peripheral blood. The receptor source for this set is a woman in her 50s with COVID-19, enrolled during active disease.

Here the CDR3 reads CSVGGVYEQYF. The DNA for the CDR3 is TGCAGCGTCGGGGGAGTTTACGAGCAGTACTTC. V gene TRBV29-1 combines with J gene TRBJ2-7; D perhaps matches TRBD2 (6 bases). Germline-derived CDR1 and CDR2 are SQVTM and ANQGSEA. The length of the CDR3 is 11 residues. V lost 6 bases and J 4 bases, leaving 10 bases between the germline ends.

The chain uses TRBV4-1 and TRBJ2-3; TRBD2 agrees at 8 bases. Trimming cost V 1 base and J 1 base; bases outside gene matches: 7. The CDR3 has 17 amino acids. CDR1 MGHRA and CDR2 YSYEKL come from the germline V gene. The CDR3 loop is CASSQAGGARGTDTQYF. The CDR3 bases are TGCGCCAGCAGCCAAGCCGGGGGGGCCAGGGGCACAGATACGCAGTATTTT.

The rearrangement uses TRBV19 and TRBJ1-3, with D maybe TRBD1 (6 bases). Trimming left V 4 bases short and J 1 base short, with 11 bases between. Germline CDR1 reads LNHDA; CDR2 reads SQIVND (reference sequence). The CDR3 loop spans 15 amino acids. The CDR3, as DNA: TGTGCCAGTAGTACCTCGACAGGATCTGGAAACACCATATATTTT. It encodes CASSTSTGSGNTIYF. The full variable domain, in which reference TRBV19 and TRBJ1-3 provide the parts outside the CDR3, is DGGITQSPKYLFRKEGQNVTLSCEQNLNHDAMYWYRQDPGQGLRLIYYSQIVNDFQKGDIAEGYSVSREKKESFPLTVTSAQKNPTAFYLCASSTSTGSGNTIYFGEGSWLTVV.

This sequence joins TRBV19 and TRBJ1-2, with 8 bases identical to TRBD1. The ends lost 7 bases at V and 7 bases at J; junction bases unmatched: 11. Germline V gene lookup returns CDR1 LNHDA and CDR2 SQIVND (reference sequence). This CDR3 contains 14 residues. CDR3 nucleotides: TGTGCCAGTAACCCTCCTACAGGGGGAAGTGGCTACACCTTC. This codes for CASNPPTGGSGYTF. Using reference TRBV19 and TRBJ1-2 for the parts outside the CDR3, the full variable domain is DGGITQSPKYLFRKEGQNVTLSCEQNLNHDAMYWYRQDPGQGLRLIYYSQIVNDFQKGDIAEGYSVSREKKESFPLTVTSAQKNPTAFYLCASNPPTGGSGYTFGSGTRLTVV.

J is TRBJ2-3 and V is TRBV19; possibly TRBD2 for D (5 bases). The CDR3 sequence is 14 residues long. V was clipped by 6 bases and J by 2 bases, with 12 bases between them. The germline V gene has CDR1 LNHDA and CDR2 SQIVND (reference sequence). CDR3 amino acids: CASSSRRSTDTQYF. CDR3 in DNA: TGTGCCAGTAGCTCCCGGAGGTCCACAGATACGCAGTATTTT. Supplemented by reference TRBV19 and TRBJ2-3, the full variable domain reads DGGITQSPKYLFRKEGQNVTLSCEQNLNHDAMYWYRQDPGQGLRLIYYSQIVNDFQKGDIAEGYSVSREKKESFPLTVTSAQKNPTAFYLCASSSRRSTDTQYFGPGTRLTVL.

The V gene is TRBV4-1, the J gene TRBJ2-3, with 7 bases lining up with TRBD2. The trim removed 4 bases at V and 2 bases at J, leaving 12 bases unmatched. Germline-derived CDR1 and CDR2 are MGHRA and YSYEKL. The CDR3 is 17 amino acids. In DNA form, the CDR3 reads TGCGCCAGCAGCCCAGACTTCGGGGGGTCGATCACAGATACGCAGTATTTT. The encoded protein is CASSPDFGGSITDTQYF.

The V and J genes are TRBV4-1 and TRBJ2-1; D is perhaps TRBD2 (6 bases). The CDR3 is 12 residues long. From germline, CDR1 is MGHRA and CDR2 YSYEKL. With 6 bases removed from V and 7 bases from J, the gap between germline ends came to 10 bases. CDR3 region: CASSTGGNEQFF. CDR3 bases: TGCGCCAGCAGTACTGGGGGGAATGAGCAGTTCTTC.

This clone appeared a few times. The chain carries TRBV6-6 and TRBJ2-1, with TRBD2 matching over 10 bases. Losses at the gene ends were 5 bases for V and 4 bases for J; bases not matched to a gene: 5. The CDR3 runs to 15 residues. Germline V CDR1 and CDR2: MNHNY, SVGAGI (reference sequence). The chain's CDR3 is CASSKGLAVYNEQFF. CDR3 coding DNA: TGTGCCAGCAGTAAAGGACTAGCGGTTTACAATGAGCAGTTCTTC.

V is TRBV6-5 and J is TRBJ1-2; D is ambiguous. Looked up from germline, CDR1 is MNHEY and CDR2 is SVGAGI. This CDR3 is built from 12 residues. V lost 10 bases, J lost 2 bases, and 11 bases lay in between. The CDR3 here is CATLLLNYGYTF. The CDR3, as DNA: TGTGCCACCCTTTTATTGAACTATGGCTACACCTTC.

This clone has only one observation. The chain carries TRBV2 and TRBJ1-2, with a possible D match to TRBD1 (6 bases). The V gene's germline CDR1 is SNHLY and CDR2 FYNNEI. The V gene lost 2 bases and the J gene lost 3 bases, with 16 bases spanning the gap. The CDR3 extends over 16 amino acids. The CDR3 is CASSESLQQGHYGYTF. DNA for the CDR3: TGTGCCAGCAGTGAATCCCTTCAACAGGGACACTATGGCTACACCTTC.

This clone was observed once. The V call is TRBV6-5, the J call TRBJ1-2, with D possibly being TRBD1 (5 bases). V lost 9 bases and J 3 bases, leaving 17 bases between the germline ends. This CDR3 contains 14 residues. Germline CDR1 MNHEY, CDR2 SVGAGI. The CDR3 nucleotides read TGTGCCAGTAATCCGGGGGAGTCGGACTATGGCTACACCTTC. Its protein is CASNPGESDYGYTF.

J is TRBJ2-2 and V is TRBV21-1; TRBD2 was called by the table and not checked on the DNA. TRBV21-1 is tagged as a pseudogene. This CDR3 contains 21 residues. CDR3 loop: CASSRTPTSGGIQINTGELFF. CDR3 nucleotide sequence: TGTGCCAGCAGCAGGACCCCGACTAGCGGGGGAATACAAATTAACACCGGGGAGCTGTTTTTT.

V gene TRBV6-6 combines with J gene TRBJ1-1; tentatively, D is TRBD1 (6 bases). CDR1 MNHNY and CDR2 SVGAGI come from the germline V gene (reference sequence). The CDR3 has 14 amino acids. V was shortened by 2 bases and J by 2 bases, with 9 bases between the two germline ends. The CDR3 reads CASSYEGENTEAFF. CDR3 nucleotide sequence: TGTGCCAGCAGTTACGAGGGGGAAAACACTGAAGCTTTCTTT.

This clone came up once. The chain has TRBV5-1 and TRBJ1-5; maybe TRBD1 (5 bases). Germline loops: CDR1 SGHRS, CDR2 YFSETQ. V was pared by 4 bases and J by 1 base, with 12 bases between. This CDR3 comprises 15 residues. CDR3 nucleotide sequence: TGCGCCAGCAGCCCGGGGGACGGGAGCAATCAGCCCCAGCATTTT. It encodes CASSPGDGSNQPQHF. Full variable domain (outside the CDR3, taken from reference TRBV5-1 and TRBJ1-5): KAGVTQTPRYLIKTRGQQVTLSCSPISGHRSVSWYQQTPGQGLQFLFEYFSETQRNKGNFPGRFSGRQFSNSRSEMNVSTLELGDSALYLCASSPGDGSNQPQHFGDGTRLSIL.

In DNA, the CDR3 is TGTGCCAGCAGCTATGGGGACAGCAATTATGGCTACACCTTC. This codes for CASSYGDSNYGYTF. V gene TRBV7-8 combines with J gene TRBJ1-2, with TRBD1 matching over 7 bases. Looked up from germline, CDR1 is SGHVS and CDR2 is FQNEAQ. The V and J ends lost 4 bases and 5 bases, in that order; junction bases with no gene match: 7. This CDR3 contains 14 residues. The full variable domain, with the rest looked up from reference TRBV7-8 and TRBJ1-2, is GAGVSQSPRYKVAKRGQDVALRCDPISGHVSLFWYQQALGQGPEFLTYFQNEAQLDKSGLPSDRFFAERPEGSVSTLKIQRTQQEDSAVYLCASSYGDSNYGYTFGSGTRLTVV.

V is TRBV6-1 and J is TRBJ2-7; TRBD1 matches 9 bases. CDR3 length: 13 amino acids. CDR1 and CDR2 from the germline V gene are MNHNS and SASEGT. V was pared by 3 bases and J by 5 bases, with 2 bases of the junction left unmatched. CDR3 nucleotides: TGTGCCAGCAGTGAGGGGACAGGGAACGAGCAGTACGTC. This sequence encodes CASSEGTGNEQYV.

This chain uses TRBV5-1 with TRBJ2-3; 9 bases align to TRBD2. V trimming: 3 bases; J trimming: 2 bases; junction bases outside the gene matches: 7. The CDR3 is 16 amino acids. Germline V gene lookup returns CDR1 SGHRS and CDR2 YFSETQ. CDR3 nucleotide sequence: TGCGCCAGCAGCTGGAGCGGGGGGACTGTCACAGATACGCAGTATTTT. Protein sequence: CASSWSGGTVTDTQYF.

The CDR3 region is CAWSGGVGETQYF. The CDR3 DNA sequence: TGTGCCTGGAGTGGGGGGGTCGGGGAGACCCAGTACTTC. This chain connects TRBV30 to TRBJ2-5; D may be TRBD2 (6 bases). The CDR3 consists of 13 residues. Between the trimmed V and J ends, which lost 1 base and 5 bases, there was a span of 11 bases. Germline V gene sequence: CDR1 GTSNPN, CDR2 SVGIG (reference sequence).

In DNA, the CDR3 is TGTGCCACCTACAACTATGGCTACACCTTC. Protein sequence: CATYNYGYTF. This rearrangement joins TRBV27 to TRBJ1-2; no reliable D call. The germline gives CDR1 MNHEY, CDR2 SMNVEV (reference sequence). This CDR3 region has 10 residues. V was shortened by 10 bases and J by 2 bases, with 5 bases between the two germline ends.

V usage is TRBV19 and J usage is TRBJ1-4, with a tentative D call TRBD1 (5 bases). This CDR3 is built from 16 residues. V lost 0 bases and J lost 8, with 16 bases in between. Germline CDR1 reads LNHDA; CDR2 reads SQIVND (reference sequence). CDR3 in DNA: TGTGCCAGTAGTATAGAGGTGACAGCGAGGCAGGAAAAACTGTTTTTT. It translates to CASSIEVTARQEKLFF. The full variable domain, rest sourced from reference TRBV19 and TRBJ1-4, is DGGITQSPKYLFRKEGQNVTLSCEQNLNHDAMYWYRQDPGQGLRLIYYSQIVNDFQKGDIAEGYSVSREKKESFPLTVTSAQKNPTAFYLCASSIEVTARQEKLFFGSGTQLSVL.

The genes are TRBV20-1 and TRBJ2-7; TRBD1 is a possible D gene (6 bases). The CDR3 spans 11 residues. Looked up from germline, CDR1 is DFQATT and CDR2 is SNEGSKA (reference sequence). The V end was cut by 6 bases, the J end by 2 bases, with 8 bases between. The DNA of the CDR3 is TGCAGTGCCCGGACAGCCTACGAGCAGTACTTC. It codes for CSARTAYEQYF.

This rearrangement joins TRBV27 to TRBJ2-1, with TRBD2 as a possible D gene (6 bases). The CDR3 extends over 15 amino acids. The V and J ends lost 0 bases and 4 bases respectively, with 10 bases between them. CDR1 is MNHEY and CDR2 is SMNVEV in the germline V gene (reference sequence). This chain's CDR3 is CASSLSAGRYNEQFF. The CDR3 nucleotides read TGTGCCAGCAGTTTATCTGCGGGGCGATACAATGAGCAGTTCTTC.

In DNA, the CDR3 is TGTGCCAGCAGTTCCGGGGACAGAACCTATGGCTACACCTTC. As protein: CASSSGDRTYGYTF. The gene calls are TRBV28 and TRBJ1-2, with TRBD1 matching 7 bases. The CDR3 totals 14 residues. The J segment lost 4 bases and the V segment lost 4 bases, leaving 6 bases of the junction unmatched. Germline CDR1 reads MDHEN; CDR2 reads SYDVKM.

V gene TRBV3-1 (or the pseudogene TRBV3-2) combines with J gene TRBJ1-1; possibly TRBD1 for D (5 bases). Germline CDR1 LGHDT, CDR2 YNNKEL (reference sequence). The CDR3 runs 17 residues. V lost 2 bases, J lost 3 bases, and 19 bases lay in between. The CDR3 coding sequence is TGTGCCAGCAGCCAACTCCCCGTCCTGGGGGAGGACACTGAAGCTTTCTTT. Amino acid sequence: CASSQLPVLGEDTEAFF.

This clone occurred a few times. This rearrangement joins TRBV27 to TRBJ1-4; D is ambiguous. CDR3 length: 13 residues. CDR1 MNHEY and CDR2 SMNVEV come from the germline V gene (reference sequence). V lost 3 bases to trimming and J lost 5 bases, with 7 bases between them. In DNA form, the CDR3 reads TGTGCCAGCAGTTTCTCGACAAATGAAAAACTGTTTTTT. Translating it yields CASSFSTNEKLFF.

The CDR3 DNA is TGTGCCAGCAGTCTTACAGGGCGAGAAAGCAAGAGCTCCTATAATTCACCCCTCCACTTT. It yields the protein CASSLTGRESKSSYNSPLHF. The J gene is TRBJ1-6, the V gene TRBV6-6; weak D call: TRBD1 (6 bases). The V gene's germline CDR1 is MNHNY and CDR2 SVGAGI (reference sequence). The CDR3 runs to 20 residues. Deletions cut 5 bases from V and 0 bases from J, with 23 bases between.

V usage is TRBV9 and J usage is TRBJ2-3; 9 bases are shared with TRBD2. This CDR3 region has 15 residues. V gave up 2 bases and J gave up 4 bases; unmatched junction bases: 5. Looked up from germline, CDR1 is SGDLS and CDR2 is YYNGEE. CDR3: CASSVGGGAADTQYF. CDR3 coding DNA: TGTGCCAGCAGCGTTGGCGGGGGGGCGGCAGATACGCAGTATTTT. Combining the CDR3 with reference TRBV9 and TRBJ2-3 gives the whole variable domain DSGVTQTPKHLITATGQRVTLRCSPRSGDLSVYWYQQSLDQGLQFLIQYYNGEERAKGNILERFSAQQFPDLHSELNLSSLELGDSALYFCASSVGGGAADTQYFGPGTRLTVL.